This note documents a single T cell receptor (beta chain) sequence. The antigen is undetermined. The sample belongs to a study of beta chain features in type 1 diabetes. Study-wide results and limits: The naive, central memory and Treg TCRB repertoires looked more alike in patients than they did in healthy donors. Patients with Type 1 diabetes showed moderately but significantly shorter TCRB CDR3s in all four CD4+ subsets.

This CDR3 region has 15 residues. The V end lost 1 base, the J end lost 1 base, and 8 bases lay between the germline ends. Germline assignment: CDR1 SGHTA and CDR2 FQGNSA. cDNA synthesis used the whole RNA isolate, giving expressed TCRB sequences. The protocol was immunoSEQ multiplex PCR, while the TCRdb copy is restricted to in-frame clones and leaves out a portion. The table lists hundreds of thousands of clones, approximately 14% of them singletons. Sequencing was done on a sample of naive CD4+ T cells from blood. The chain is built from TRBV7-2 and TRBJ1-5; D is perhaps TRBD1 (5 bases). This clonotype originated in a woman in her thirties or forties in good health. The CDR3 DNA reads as TGTGCCAGCAGCTTAGAGGGGTCGAGCAATCAGCCCCAGCATTTT. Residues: CASSLEGSSNQPQHF.